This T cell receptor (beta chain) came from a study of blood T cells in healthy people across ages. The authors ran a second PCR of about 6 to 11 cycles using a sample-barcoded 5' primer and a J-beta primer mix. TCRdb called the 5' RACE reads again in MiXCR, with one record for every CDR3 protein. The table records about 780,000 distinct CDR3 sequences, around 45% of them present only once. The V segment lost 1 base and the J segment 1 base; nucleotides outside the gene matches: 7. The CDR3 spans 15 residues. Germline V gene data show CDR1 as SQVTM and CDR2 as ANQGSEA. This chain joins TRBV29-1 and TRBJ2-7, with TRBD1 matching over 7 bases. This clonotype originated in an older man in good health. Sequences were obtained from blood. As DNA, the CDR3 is TGCAGCGTTGAAGGCCCGGGGACAGAATCCTACGAGCAGTACTTC. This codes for CSVEGPGTESYEQYF.